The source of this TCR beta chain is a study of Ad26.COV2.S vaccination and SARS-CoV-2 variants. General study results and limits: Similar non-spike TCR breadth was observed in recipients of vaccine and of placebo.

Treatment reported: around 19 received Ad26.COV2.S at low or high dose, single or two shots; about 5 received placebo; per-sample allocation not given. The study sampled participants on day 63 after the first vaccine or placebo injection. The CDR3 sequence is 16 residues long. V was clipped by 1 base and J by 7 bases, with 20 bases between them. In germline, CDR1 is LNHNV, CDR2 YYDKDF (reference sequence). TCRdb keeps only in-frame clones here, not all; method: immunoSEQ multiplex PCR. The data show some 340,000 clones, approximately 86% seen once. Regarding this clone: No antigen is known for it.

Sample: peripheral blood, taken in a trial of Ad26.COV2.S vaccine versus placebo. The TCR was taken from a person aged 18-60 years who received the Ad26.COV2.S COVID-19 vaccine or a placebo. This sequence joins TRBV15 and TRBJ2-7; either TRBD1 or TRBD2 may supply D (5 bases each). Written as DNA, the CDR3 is TGTGCCACCAGCAGAGCCGGGACGGATCCCCGACATGAGCAGTACTTC. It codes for CATSRAGTDPRHEQYF.